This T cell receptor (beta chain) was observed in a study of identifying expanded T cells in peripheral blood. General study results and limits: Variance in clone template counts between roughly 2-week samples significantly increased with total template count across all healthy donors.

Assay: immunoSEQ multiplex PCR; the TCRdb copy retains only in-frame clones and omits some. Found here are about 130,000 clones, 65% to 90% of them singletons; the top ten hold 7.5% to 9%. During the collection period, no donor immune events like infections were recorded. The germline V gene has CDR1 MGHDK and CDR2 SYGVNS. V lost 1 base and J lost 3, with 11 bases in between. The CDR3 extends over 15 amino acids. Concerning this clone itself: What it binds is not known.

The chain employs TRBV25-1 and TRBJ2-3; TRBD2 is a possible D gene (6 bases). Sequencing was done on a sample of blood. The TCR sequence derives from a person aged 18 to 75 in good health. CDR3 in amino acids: CASSESPEGTDTQYF. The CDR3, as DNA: TGTGCCAGCAGTGAATCGCCGGAGGGGACAGATACGCAGTATTTT.